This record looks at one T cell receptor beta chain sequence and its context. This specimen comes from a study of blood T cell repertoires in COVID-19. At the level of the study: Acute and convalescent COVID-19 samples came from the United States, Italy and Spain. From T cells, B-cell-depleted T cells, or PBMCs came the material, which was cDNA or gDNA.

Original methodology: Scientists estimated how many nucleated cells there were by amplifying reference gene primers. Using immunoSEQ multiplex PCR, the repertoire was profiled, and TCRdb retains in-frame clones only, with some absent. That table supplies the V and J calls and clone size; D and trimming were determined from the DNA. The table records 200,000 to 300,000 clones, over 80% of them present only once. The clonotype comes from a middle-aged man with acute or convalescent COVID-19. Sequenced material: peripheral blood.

CDR3 DNA: TGTGCCAGCAGCCCGGACAGATTCGGAAACACCATATATTTT. Translated, it gives CASSPDRFGNTIYF. The V call is TRBV6-5, the J call TRBJ1-3; maybe TRBD1 (6 bases). The CDR3 length is 14 residues. The ends were cut back, 6 bases at V and 4 bases at J, with 13 bases in the middle. Germline loops: CDR1 MNHEY, CDR2 SVGAGI.